This T cell receptor (beta chain) is from a study of regulatory T cells in long-lasting Graves disease. Arm-PCR of CDR3 regions and iRepertoire HTBI primers were used to build TCR beta libraries. Per the original data handling: Samples revealed 62 TRBV and roughly 15 TRBJ segments. Via MiXCR, TCRdb re-called the multiplex PCR reads, giving one row per CDR3 protein. TCRdb's processing, not the authors' own work, is the source of the V and J calls. The sample yields approximately 470,000 distinct CDR3 sequences, around 16% seen once. V dropped 4 bases and J dropped 0; count of bases not matched to a gene: 5. This CDR3 has 17 amino acids. The V gene's germline CDR1 is SGHKS and CDR2 YYEKEE (reference sequence). This sample's time point: newly diagnosed GD, antithyroid drugs for less than 3 months. Construction of the TCR library relied on RNA isolated from PBMCs. The same specimen was also included in a second study, on T cells in Graves' hyperthyroidism and ophthalmopathy. That source notes: During a first-round RT-PCR of the TCR CDR3, the HTBI primer set was used.

This specimen was peripheral blood mononuclear cells (PBMCs), taken at new diagnosis, from a patient treated with antithyroid drugs. The rearrangement uses TRBV5-5 and TRBJ2-3; TRBD2 matches at 13 bases. The sequence was obtained from a man aged 40-55 years with Graves disease. The CDR3: CASSRGTSGASTDTQYF. In DNA form, the CDR3 reads TGTGCCAGCAGCCGCGGGACTAGCGGGGCTAGCACAGATACGCAGTATTTT.